A single TCR beta chain is shown here with its context. The method was immunoSEQ multiplex PCR; TCRdb's version includes in-frame clones alone and lacks a portion of them. The sample lists under 15,000 clones, 30% occurring once. This sample is part of a study of graft-versus-host responses after intestinal transplantation. Study context: As for transplant type, recipients had multivisceral, liver-intestinal, or isolated intestinal grafts. Notes on the study in general: Recipient marrow held GvH clones, some first seen in ileum or blood.

Responders (around 200,000, CFSE-labeled) were co-plated with around 200,000 irradiated, violet-dye-labeled stimulators. Sequencing was performed on alloreactive CD8+ T cells from a mixed lymphocyte reaction culture, taken before intestinal transplant. Subset described: CFSE-low proliferating T cells sorted from approximately six-day pre-transplant mixed lymphocyte reaction (GvH or HvG direction). The TCR comes from a human patient who received an intestinal transplant.

The CDR3 bases are TGTGCCAGCAGTTTATGGGGTAAACGCCGCACAGATACGCAGTATTTT. This gives the protein CASSLWGKRRTDTQYF. The chain employs TRBV28 and TRBJ2-3; no clear D. This CDR3 spans 16 amino acids. The V gene lost 0 bases and the J gene lost 1 base, with 11 bases spanning the gap. CDR1 and CDR2 (germline): MDHEN, SYDVKM. Together with reference TRBV28 and TRBJ2-3, the CDR3 gives the full variable domain: DVKVTQSSRYLVKRTGEKVFLECVQDMDHENMFWYRQDPGLGLRLIYFSYDVKMKEKGDIPEGYSVSREKKERFSLILESASTNQTSMYLCASSLWGKRRTDTQYFGPGTRLTVL.